A selection of T cell receptor beta chains follows, all from one sample in a study of shared T cell receptors in the human thymus. TCRdb keeps only in-frame clones here, not all; method: immunoSEQ multiplex PCR. The sample carries some 700,000 clones, roughly 90% recorded once. These same records also appear under a second study, on human thymus T cells.

Source material: thymocytes. The receptor set was obtained from a boy under two years old with a congenital heart defect. CDR3s leave out the opening cysteine and the closing phenylalanine or tryptophan.

V gene,J gene,CDR3 length,CDR3 protein
TRBV14,TRBJ2-7,13,ASSNATSGPYEQY
TRBV27,TRBJ2-4,15,ASSRIWMGPLPNIQY
TRBV18,TRBJ2-5,15,ASSVHRGGNFQETQY
TRBV28,TRBJ2-5,15,ASSLLSGQGVGETQY
TRBV23-1,TRBJ1-2,9,ASKTGGGYT
TRBV5-1,TRBJ1-4,12,ASSLDRGREKLF
TRBV7-8,TRBJ2-7,11,ASSPHYYYEQY
TRBV6-5,TRBJ2-3,10,ASRPSGSTQY
TRBV20-1,TRBJ2-1,9,SALQHNEQF
TRBV11-2,TRBJ2-3,13,ASSLAGQAGDTQY
TRBV27,TRBJ2-3,12,ASSLTGKTDTQY
TRBV20-1,TRBJ2-7,9,SAPTGYEQY
TRBV28,TRBJ2-7,14,ARPRREAEPSYEQY
TRBV30,TRBJ2-7,14,AWSVPTSRPFYEQY
TRBV4-3,TRBJ1-2,11,ASSPDRDYGYT
TRBV7-9,TRBJ2-2,15,ASSLYGQGEDTGELF
TRBV5-6,TRBJ1-2,14,ASSFSSLQGANGYT
TRBV29-1,TRBJ2-7,8,SVRGDEQY
TRBV7-2,TRBJ2-7,16,ASSLAGTSVSPSYEQY
TRBV28,TRBJ2-7,13,ASRPRDRSAYEQY
TRBV15,TRBJ2-1,9,AAGTSNEQF
TRBV5-6,TRBJ2-7,9,ASSSAYEQY
TRBV14,TRBJ2-1,13,ASSPGGSGNLEQF
TRBV28,TRBJ2-2,15,ASRDETSGANTGELF
TRBV5-1,TRBJ2-7,13,ASSLAAGEGNEQY